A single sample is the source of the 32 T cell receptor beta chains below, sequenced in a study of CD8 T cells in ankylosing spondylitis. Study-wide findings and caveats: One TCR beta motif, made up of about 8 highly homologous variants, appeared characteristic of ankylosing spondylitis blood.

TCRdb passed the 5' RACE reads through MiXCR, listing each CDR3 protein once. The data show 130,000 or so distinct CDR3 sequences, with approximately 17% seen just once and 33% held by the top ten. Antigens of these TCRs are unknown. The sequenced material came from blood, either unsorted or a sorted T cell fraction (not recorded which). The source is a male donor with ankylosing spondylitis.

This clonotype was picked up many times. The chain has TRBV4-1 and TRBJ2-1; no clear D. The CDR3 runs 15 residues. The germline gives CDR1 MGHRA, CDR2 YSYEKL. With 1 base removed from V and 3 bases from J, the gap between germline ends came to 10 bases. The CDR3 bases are TGCGCCAGCAGCCAAGGCGAAGACCTCTACAATGAGCAGTTCTTC. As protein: CASSQGEDLYNEQFF.

The chain's CDR3 is CASRIALRETQYF. In DNA, the CDR3 is TGTGCCAGCAGAATAGCGCTTCGAGAGACCCAGTACTTC. The chain links TRBV27 to TRBJ2-5; D is possibly TRBD2 (5 bases). The CDR3 extends over 13 amino acids. Germline CDR1 and CDR2: MNHEY and SMNVEV (reference sequence). Between the trimmed V and J ends, which lost 6 bases and 4 bases, there was a span of 12 bases.

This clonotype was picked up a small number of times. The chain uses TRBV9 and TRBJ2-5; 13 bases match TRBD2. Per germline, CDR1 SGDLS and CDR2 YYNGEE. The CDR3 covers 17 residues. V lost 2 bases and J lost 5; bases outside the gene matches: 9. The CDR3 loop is CASSVGLAGAVGETQYF. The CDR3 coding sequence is TGTGCCAGCAGCGTCGGACTAGCGGGAGCAGTGGGTGAGACCCAGTACTTC.

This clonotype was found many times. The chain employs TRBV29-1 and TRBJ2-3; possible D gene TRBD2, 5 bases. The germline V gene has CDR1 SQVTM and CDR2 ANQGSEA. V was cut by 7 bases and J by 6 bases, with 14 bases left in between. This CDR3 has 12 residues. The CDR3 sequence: CSAEGIGDTQYF. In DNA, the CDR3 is TGCAGCGCCGAGGGAATTGGGGATACGCAGTATTTT.

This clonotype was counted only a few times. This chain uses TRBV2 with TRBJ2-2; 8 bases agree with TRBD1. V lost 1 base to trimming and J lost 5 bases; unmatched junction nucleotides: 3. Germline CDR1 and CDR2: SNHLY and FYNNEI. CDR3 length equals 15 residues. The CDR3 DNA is TGTGCCAGCAGTGAAGGGACAGGGCTAACCGGGGAGCTGTTTTTT. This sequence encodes CASSEGTGLTGELFF.

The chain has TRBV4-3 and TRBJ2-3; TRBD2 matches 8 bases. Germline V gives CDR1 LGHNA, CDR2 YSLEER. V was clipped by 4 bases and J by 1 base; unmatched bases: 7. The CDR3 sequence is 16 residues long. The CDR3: CASSPKSGGRTDTQYF. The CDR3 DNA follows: TGCGCCAGCAGCCCAAAAAGCGGGGGCCGCACAGATACGCAGTATTTT.

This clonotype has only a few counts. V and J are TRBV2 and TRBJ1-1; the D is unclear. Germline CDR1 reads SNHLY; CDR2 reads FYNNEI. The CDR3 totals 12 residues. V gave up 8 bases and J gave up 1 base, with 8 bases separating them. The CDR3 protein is CASLGGNTEAFF. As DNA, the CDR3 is TGTGCCAGCCTTGGAGGGAACACTGAAGCTTTCTTT. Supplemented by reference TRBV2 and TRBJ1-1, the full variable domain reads EPEVTQTPSHQVTQMGQEVILRCVPISNHLYFYWYRQILGQKVEFLVSFYNNEISEKSEIFDDQFSVERPDGSNFTLKIRSTKLEDSAMYFCASLGGNTEAFFGQGTRLTVV.

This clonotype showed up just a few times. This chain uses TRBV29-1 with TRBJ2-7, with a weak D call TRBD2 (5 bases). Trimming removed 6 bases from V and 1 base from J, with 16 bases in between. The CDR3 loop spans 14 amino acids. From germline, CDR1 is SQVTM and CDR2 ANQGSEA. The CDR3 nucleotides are TGCAGCGTCCCGCCGGGGTTATGGTCCTACGAGCAGTACTTC. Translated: CSVPPGLWSYEQYF.

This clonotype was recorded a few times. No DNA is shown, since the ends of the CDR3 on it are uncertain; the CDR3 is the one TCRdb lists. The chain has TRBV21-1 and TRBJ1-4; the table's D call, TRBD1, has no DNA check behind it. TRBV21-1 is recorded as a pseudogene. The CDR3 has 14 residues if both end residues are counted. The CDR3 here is CASSNQGPMKNCFF.

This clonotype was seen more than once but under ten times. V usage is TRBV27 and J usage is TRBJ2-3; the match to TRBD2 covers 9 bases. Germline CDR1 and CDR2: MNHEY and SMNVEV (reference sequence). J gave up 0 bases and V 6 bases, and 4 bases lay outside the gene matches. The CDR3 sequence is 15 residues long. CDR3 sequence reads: CASSSSGASTDTQYF. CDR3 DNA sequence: TGTGCCAGCAGCTCTAGCGGGGCTAGCACAGATACGCAGTATTTT.

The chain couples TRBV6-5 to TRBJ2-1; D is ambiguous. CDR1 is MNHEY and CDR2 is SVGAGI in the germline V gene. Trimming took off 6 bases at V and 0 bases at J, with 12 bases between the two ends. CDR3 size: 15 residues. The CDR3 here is CASSYLVDSYNEQFF. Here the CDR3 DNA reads TGTGCCAGCAGCTATTTGGTTGACTCCTACAATGAGCAGTTCTTC.

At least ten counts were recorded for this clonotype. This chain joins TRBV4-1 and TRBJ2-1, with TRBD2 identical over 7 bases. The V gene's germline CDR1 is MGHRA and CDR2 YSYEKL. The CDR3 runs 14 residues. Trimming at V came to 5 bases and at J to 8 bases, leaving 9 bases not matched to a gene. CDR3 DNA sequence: TGCGCCAGCAGCGATTCGACTAGCTGGGATGAGCAGTTCTTC. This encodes CASSDSTSWDEQFF.

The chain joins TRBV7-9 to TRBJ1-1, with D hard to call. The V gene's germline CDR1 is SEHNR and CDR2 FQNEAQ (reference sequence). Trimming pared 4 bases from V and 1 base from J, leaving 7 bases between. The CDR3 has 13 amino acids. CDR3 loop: CASSSTTNTEAFF. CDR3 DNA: TGTGCCAGCAGCTCTACCACGAACACTGAAGCTTTCTTT.

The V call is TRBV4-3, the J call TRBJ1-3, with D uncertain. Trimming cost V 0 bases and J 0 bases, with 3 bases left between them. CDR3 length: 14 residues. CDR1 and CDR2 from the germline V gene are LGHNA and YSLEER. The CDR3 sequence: CASSQDFSGNTIYF. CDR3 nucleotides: TGCGCCAGCAGCCAAGACTTCTCTGGAAACACCATATATTTT.

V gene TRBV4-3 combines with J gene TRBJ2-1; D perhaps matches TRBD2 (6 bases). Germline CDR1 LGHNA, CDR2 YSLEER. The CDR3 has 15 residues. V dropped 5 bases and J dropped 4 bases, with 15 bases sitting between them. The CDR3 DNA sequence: TGCGCCAGCAGCGGAGGGGTAGCAGAATACAATGAGCAGTTCTTC. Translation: CASSGGVAEYNEQFF.

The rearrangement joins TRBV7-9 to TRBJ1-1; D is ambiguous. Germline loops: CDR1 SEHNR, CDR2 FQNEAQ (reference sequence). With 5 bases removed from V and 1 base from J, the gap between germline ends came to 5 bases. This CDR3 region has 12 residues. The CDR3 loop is CASSTANTEAFF. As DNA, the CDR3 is TGTGCCAGCAGCACAGCGAACACTGAAGCTTTCTTT.

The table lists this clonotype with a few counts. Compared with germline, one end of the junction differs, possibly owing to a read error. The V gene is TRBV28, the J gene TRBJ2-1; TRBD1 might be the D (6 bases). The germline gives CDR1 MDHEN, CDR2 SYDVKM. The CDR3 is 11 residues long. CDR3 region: CASSQDRFKLF. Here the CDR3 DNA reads TGTGCCAGCAGTCAAGACAGGTTTAAACTCTTC.

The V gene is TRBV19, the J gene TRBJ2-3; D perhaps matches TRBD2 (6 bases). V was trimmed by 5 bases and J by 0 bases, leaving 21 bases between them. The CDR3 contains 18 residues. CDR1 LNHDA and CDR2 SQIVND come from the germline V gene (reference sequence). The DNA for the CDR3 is TGTGCCAGTAGTCCGAAGCTTATTGGGGGGACCAGCACAGATACGCAGTATTTT. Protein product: CASSPKLIGGTSTDTQYF.

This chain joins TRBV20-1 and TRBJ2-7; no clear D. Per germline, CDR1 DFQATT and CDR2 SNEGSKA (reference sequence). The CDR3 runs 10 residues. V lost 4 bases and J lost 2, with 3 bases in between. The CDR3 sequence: CSAIPYEQYF. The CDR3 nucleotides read TGCAGTGCTATTCCCTACGAGCAGTACTTC.

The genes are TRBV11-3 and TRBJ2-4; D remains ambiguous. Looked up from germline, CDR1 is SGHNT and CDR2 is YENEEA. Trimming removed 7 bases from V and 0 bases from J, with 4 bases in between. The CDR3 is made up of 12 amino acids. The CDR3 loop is CASNGAKNIQYF. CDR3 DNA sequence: TGTGCCAGCAACGGAGCCAAAAACATTCAGTACTTC.

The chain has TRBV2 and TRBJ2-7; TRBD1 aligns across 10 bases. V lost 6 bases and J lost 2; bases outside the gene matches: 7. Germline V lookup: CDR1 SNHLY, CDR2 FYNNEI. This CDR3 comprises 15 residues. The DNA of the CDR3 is TGTGCCAGCAGGCCGGGACAGGGGCCCCCCTACGAGCAGTACTTC. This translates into CASRPGQGPPYEQYF. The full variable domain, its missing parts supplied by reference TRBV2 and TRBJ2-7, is EPEVTQTPSHQVTQMGQEVILRCVPISNHLYFYWYRQILGQKVEFLVSFYNNEISEKSEIFDDQFSVERPDGSNFTLKIRSTKLEDSAMYFCASRPGQGPPYEQYFGPGTRLTVT.

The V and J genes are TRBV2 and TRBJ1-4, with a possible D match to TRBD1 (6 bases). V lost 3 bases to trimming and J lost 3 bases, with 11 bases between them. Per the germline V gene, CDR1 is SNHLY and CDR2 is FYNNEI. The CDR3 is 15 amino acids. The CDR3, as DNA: TGTGCCAGCAGTGAGGGGACAATGCCTAATGAAAAACTGTTTTTT. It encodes CASSEGTMPNEKLFF.

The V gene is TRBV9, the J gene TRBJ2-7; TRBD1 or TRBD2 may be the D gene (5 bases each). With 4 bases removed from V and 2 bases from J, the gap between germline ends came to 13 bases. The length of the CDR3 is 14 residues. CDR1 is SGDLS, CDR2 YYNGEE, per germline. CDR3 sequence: CASSPGRDPYEQYF. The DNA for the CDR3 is TGTGCCAGCAGCCCAGGCAGGGACCCCTACGAGCAGTACTTC.

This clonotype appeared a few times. For the CDR3, the DNA is TGTGCCAGCAGGCGGACTGGTGGAGATACGCAGTATTTT. Residues: CASRRTGGDTQYF. The genes are TRBV27 and TRBJ2-3; a weak D match, TRBD2 (5 bases). This CDR3 has 13 residues. Looked up from germline, CDR1 is MNHEY and CDR2 is SMNVEV (reference sequence). V was cut by 6 bases and J by 5 bases, with 12 bases left in between.

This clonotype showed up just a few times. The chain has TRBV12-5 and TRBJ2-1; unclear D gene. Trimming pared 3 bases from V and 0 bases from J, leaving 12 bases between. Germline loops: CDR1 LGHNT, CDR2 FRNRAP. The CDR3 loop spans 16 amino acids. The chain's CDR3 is CASGFPGHSSYNEQFF. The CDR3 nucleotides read TGTGCTAGTGGTTTCCCCGGGCACAGCTCCTACAATGAGCAGTTCTTC.

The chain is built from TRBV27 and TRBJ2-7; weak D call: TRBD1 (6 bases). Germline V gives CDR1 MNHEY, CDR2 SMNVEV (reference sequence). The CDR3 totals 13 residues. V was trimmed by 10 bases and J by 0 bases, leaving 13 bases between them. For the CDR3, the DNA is TGTGCCACATACGGACAGAACTCCTACGAGCAGTACTTC. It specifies CATYGQNSYEQYF.

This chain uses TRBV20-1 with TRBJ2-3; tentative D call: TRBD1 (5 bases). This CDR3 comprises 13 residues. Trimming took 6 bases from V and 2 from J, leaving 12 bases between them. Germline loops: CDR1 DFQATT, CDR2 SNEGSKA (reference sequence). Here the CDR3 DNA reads TGCAGTGCGGAAAGGACAACCACAGATACGCAGTATTTT. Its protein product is CSAERTTTDTQYF.

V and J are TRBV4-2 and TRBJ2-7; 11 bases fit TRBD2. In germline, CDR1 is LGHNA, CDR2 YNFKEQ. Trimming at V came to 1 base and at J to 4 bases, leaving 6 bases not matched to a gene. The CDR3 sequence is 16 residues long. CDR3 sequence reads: CASSQGTSGRSYEQYF. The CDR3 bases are TGTGCCAGCAGCCAAGGTACTAGCGGGAGATCTTACGAGCAGTACTTC.

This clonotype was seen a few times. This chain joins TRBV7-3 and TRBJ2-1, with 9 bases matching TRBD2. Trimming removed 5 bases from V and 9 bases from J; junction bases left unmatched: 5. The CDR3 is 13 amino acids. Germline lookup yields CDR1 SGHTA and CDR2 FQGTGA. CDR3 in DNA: TGTGCCAGCAGCGGCGGGGGGGTGGCTGAGCAGTTCTTC. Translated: CASSGGGVAEQFF.

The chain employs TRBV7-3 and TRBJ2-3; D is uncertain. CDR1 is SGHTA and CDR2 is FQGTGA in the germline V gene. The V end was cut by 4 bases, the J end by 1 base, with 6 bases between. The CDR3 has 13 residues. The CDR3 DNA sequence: TGTGCCAGCAGCTCGCAAGGCACAGATACGCAGTATTTT. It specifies CASSSQGTDTQYF.

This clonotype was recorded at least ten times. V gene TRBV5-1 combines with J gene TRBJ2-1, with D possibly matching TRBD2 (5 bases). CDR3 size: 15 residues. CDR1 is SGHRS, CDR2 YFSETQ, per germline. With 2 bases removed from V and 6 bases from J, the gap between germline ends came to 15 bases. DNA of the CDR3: TGCGCCAGCAGCTTCGGGCTAGCTTGGCGCAATGAGCAGTTCTTC. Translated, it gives CASSFGLAWRNEQFF.

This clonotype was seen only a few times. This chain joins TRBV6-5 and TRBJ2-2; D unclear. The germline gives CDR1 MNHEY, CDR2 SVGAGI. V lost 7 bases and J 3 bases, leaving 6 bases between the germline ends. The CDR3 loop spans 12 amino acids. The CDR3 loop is CASTDHTGELFF. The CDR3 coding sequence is TGTGCCAGCACCGACCACACCGGGGAGCTGTTTTTT.